The rows below give T cell receptor beta chains drawn from one sample of a study of shared clonotypes between healthy human individuals. Data came from immunoSEQ multiplex PCR; TCRdb stores just in-frame clones and leaves some out. The table lists about 2 million clones, around 96% of them singletons. Source material: naive CD8+ T cells sorted from blood. The receptor set was obtained from a man aged 18 to 29 in good health. Each CDR3 is given with its conserved first and last residue. D genes are given only for firm matches.

D	V	J	DNA	CDR3
TRBD1	TRBV7-8	TRBJ2-7	TGTGCCAGCAGCAACAACAGGGGAGTGGGCGAGCAGTACTTC	CASSNNRGVGEQYF
-	TRBV7-6	TRBJ1-2	TGTGCCAGCAGTGCAACCCAGGGTGGCTATGGCTACACCTTC	CASSATQGGYGYTF
-	TRBV6-5	TRBJ1-5	TGTGCCAGCAGTTACCCAAACAGGGTCGGCAATCAGCCCCAGCATTTT	CASSYPNRVGNQPQHF
-	TRBV5-1	TRBJ2-2	TGCGCCAGCAGCTTGCCGCGGACCGGGGAGCTGTTTTTT	CASSLPRTGELFF
TRBD1	TRBV6-5	TRBJ2-1	TGTGCCAGCAGTTACCGGACAGGGATTATTGAGAATGAGCAGTTCTTC	CASSYRTGIIENEQFF
-	TRBV4-1	TRBJ2-1	TGCGCCAGCAGCGCCTTAGTCGGGACCTACAATGAGCAGTTCTTC	CASSALVGTYNEQFF
-	TRBV5-1	TRBJ1-5	TGCGCCAGCAGCTTCAGCGGGGGAGATCAGCCCCAGCATTTT	CASSFSGGDQPQHF
TRBD1	TRBV9	TRBJ2-7	TGTGCCAGCAGCGTTGGGACAGGGTTCCCCCACGAGCAGTACTTC	CASSVGTGFPHEQYF
-	TRBV29-1	TRBJ2-1	TGCAGCGTTGAGGGGATAATGAGCAATGAGCAGTTCTTC	CSVEGIMSNEQFF
TRBD1	TRBV4-1	TRBJ1-2	TGCGCCAGCAGCCAGGGACAACAGGGGGCGCAGGGCTACACCTTC	CASSQGQQGAQGYTF
-	TRBV30	TRBJ2-5	TGTGCCTGGAGTGCTGGGGGGCCCCAGTACTTC	CAWSAGGPQYF
-	TRBV13	TRBJ2-7	TGTGCCAGCAACCGAGGGGGTAGCGGAGGATACGAGCAGTACTTC	CASNRGGSGGYEQYF
-	TRBV30	TRBJ2-2	TGTGCCTGGAGCGGTGCCGCCACCGGGGAGCTGTTTTTT	CAWSGAATGELFF
TRBD1	TRBV5-1	TRBJ2-7	TGCGCCAGCAGACCGGGACAGATCTACGAGCAGTACTTC	CASRPGQIYEQYF
-	TRBV5-1	TRBJ1-1	TGCGCCAGCACTAGGGGGGGCAGTACTGAAGCTTTCTTT	CASTRGGSTEAFF